These T cell receptor beta chains were read from a single sample in a study of blood T cell repertoires in COVID-19. Only in-frame clones appear in the TCRdb table, and some are missing; sequencing was by immunoSEQ multiplex PCR. The sample lists tens of thousands of clones, approximately 80% occurring once. The sample was peripheral blood. Receptors were obtained from a human donor with acute or convalescent COVID-19. The donor label of this sample is uncertain. Each CDR3 is given with its conserved first and last residue. The order of the fields is J gene, V gene, CDR3 protein.

>TRBJ1-2|TRBV27
CASSPQGQGNGYTF
>TRBJ2-3|TRBV5-4
CASSPGGDTQYF
>TRBJ1-2|TRBV30
CAWSYGDGYTF
>TRBJ1-1|TRBV2
CASRGAGGNTEAFF
>TRBJ2-7|TRBV27
CASSLRLAGGGEQYF
>TRBJ2-3|TRBV28
CASSSPLRTDTQYF
>TRBJ2-7|TRBV2
CATRTATYEQYF
>TRBJ1-6|TRBV4-1
CASSQEGQYNSPLHF
>TRBJ2-1|TRBV6-6
CASSYSGHLYNEQFF
>TRBJ1-6|TRBV6-5
CASSYSTGLNSPLHF
>TRBJ1-1|TRBV27
CASSLNPTMNTEAFF
>TRBJ1-1|TRBV9
CASSPREGFTEAFF
>TRBJ2-7|TRBV10-3
CASLRDRTIYEQYF
>TRBJ2-2|TRBV12-3/TRBV12-4
CASRSGDGELFF
>TRBJ1-4|TRBV6-2/TRBV6-3
CASSYPTGGTNEKLFF
>TRBJ2-1|TRBV29-1
CSAPSPISYNEQFF
>TRBJ1-2|TRBV12-5
CASDRGQGRGGYTF
>TRBJ1-2|TRBV5-1
CASSSDLDRFYGYTF
>TRBJ2-7|TRBV28
CASSSPRGRSSYEQYF
>TRBJ2-3|TRBV10-1
CASSERSDTQYF